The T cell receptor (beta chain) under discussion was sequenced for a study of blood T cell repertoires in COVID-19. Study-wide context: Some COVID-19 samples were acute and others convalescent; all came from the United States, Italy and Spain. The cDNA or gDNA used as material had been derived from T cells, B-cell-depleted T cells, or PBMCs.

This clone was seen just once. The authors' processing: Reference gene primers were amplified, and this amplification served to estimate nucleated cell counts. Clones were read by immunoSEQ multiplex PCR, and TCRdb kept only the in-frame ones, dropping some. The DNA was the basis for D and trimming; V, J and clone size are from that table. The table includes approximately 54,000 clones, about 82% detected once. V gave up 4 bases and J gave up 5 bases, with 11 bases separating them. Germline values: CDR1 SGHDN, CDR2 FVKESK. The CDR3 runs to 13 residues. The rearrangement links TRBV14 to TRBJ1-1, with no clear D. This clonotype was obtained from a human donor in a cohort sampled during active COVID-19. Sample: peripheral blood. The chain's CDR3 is CASSLPAGTEAFF. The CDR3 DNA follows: TGTGCCAGCAGCCTTCCAGCCGGGACTGAAGCTTTCTTT.